These 19 T cell receptor gamma chains were sequenced from one sample in a study of human gamma delta and Vdelta1 T cells. Their target antigens are unknown. TCRdb redid clone calling on the PCR reads using CATT. Here the sample spans 4,000 to 5,000 gamma-chain clones, about 30% being singletons. The sample consisted of Vdelta1 gamma-delta T cells from blood grown in culture (DOT cells). The receptors were gathered from a human donor in good health.

The gene calls are TRGV9 and TRGJP. Trimming took 5 bases from V and 3 from J; bases not matched to a gene: 4. Germline CDR1 GITISATS, CDR2 ISYDGTV (reference sequence). The CDR3 is 16 residues long. CDR3 residues: CALWGQQELGKKIKVF. CDR3 DNA: TGTGCCTTGTGGGGTCAGCAAGAGTTGGGCAAAAAAATCAAGGTATTT.

As regards this clone: A much larger clone differs by one base, so this may be a read error. The same CDR3 arises from other DNA sequences in this sample as well. The chain uses TRGV3 and TRGJ1 or TRGJ2. The J segment lost 5 bases and the V segment lost 0 bases, leaving 4 bases of the junction unmatched. This CDR3 spans 13 amino acids. Germline loops: CDR1 VTNTFY, CDR2 YDVSTARD (reference sequence). The CDR3 sequence is CATWDRQHYKKLF. The CDR3 DNA reads TGTGCCACCTGGGACAGGCAGCATTATAAGAAACTCTTT.

The chain couples TRGV4 to TRGJP1. The length of the CDR3 is 14 residues. Germline trimming cut 0 bases from V and 5 bases from J; bases unmatched to any gene: 3. CDR1 is EGSTGY, CDR2 YDSYTSSV, per germline. The DNA for the CDR3 is TGTGCCACCTGGGATGGGCGAACTGGTTGGTTCAAGATATTT. Residues: CATWDGRTGWFKIF.

This clone has just a few counts. The rearrangement joins TRGV5 to TRGJ1 or TRGJ2. J lost 3 bases, V lost 0 bases, and 8 bases had no gene match. The germline CDR1 and CDR2 sequences are VINAFY and YDVSNSKD. CDR3 length: 15 residues. The CDR3 nucleotides are TGTGCCACCTGGGACAGGCCCCAATTTTATTATAAGAAACTCTTT. It is translated as CATWDRPQFYYKKLF.

The V call is TRGV9, the J call TRGJ1 or TRGJ2. The CDR3 is 15 amino acids. Germline lookup yields CDR1 GITISATS and CDR2 ISYDGTV (reference sequence). J gave up 12 bases and V 0 bases, and 17 bases lay outside the gene matches. The CDR3 reads CALWEVQFPPRGKLF. The DNA of the CDR3 is TGTGCCTTGTGGGAGGTGCAATTTCCCCCACGGGGGAAACTCTTT.

Concerning this clone itself: A clone one base away is much larger, so this may be a read error. In the same sample, other DNA sequences code for this CDR3. This chain uses TRGV5 with TRGJ1 or TRGJ2. Germline V lookup: CDR1 VINAFY, CDR2 YDVSNSKD. Trimming removed 0 bases from V and 4 bases from J; junction bases left unmatched: 3. The CDR3 spans 13 residues. The CDR3 sequence: CATWDRLYYKKLF. CDR3 DNA sequence: TGTGCCACCTGGGACAGGCTATATTATAAGAAACTCTTT.

This clone occurred a few times. The chain couples TRGV2 to TRGJP2. With V trimmed by 1 base and J by 0 bases, 8 bases remained unmatched. Germline values: CDR1 EGSNGY, CDR2 YDSYNSKV. The CDR3 sequence is 17 residues long. The CDR3 DNA reads TGTGCCACCTGGGACGGTCCATCGTATAGTAGTGATTGGATCAAGACGTTT. Protein product: CATWDGPSYSSDWIKTF.

The rearrangement joins TRGV4 to TRGJ1 or TRGJ2. The CDR3 sequence is 14 residues long. Germline V gene sequence: CDR1 EGSTGY, CDR2 YDSYTSSV. Trimming removed 2 bases from V and 2 bases from J; junction bases left unmatched: 6. CDR3 bases: TGTGCCACCTGGGATGAGGACTATTATTATAAGAAACTCTTT. It codes for CATWDEDYYYKKLF.

The rearrangement links TRGV3 to TRGJ1 or TRGJ2. This CDR3 region has 14 residues. Germline V lookup: CDR1 VTNTFY, CDR2 YDVSTARD (reference sequence). The ends lost 0 bases at V and 0 bases at J; junction bases unmatched: 2. The CDR3: CATWDRTNYYKKLF. The DNA for the CDR3 is TGTGCCACCTGGGACAGGACGAATTATTATAAGAAACTCTTT.

This clone was detected only a few times. The J gene is TRGJP2, the V gene TRGV5. Trimming cost V 0 bases and J 5 bases; bases outside gene matches: 9. The CDR3 spans 16 residues. Germline V gene lookup returns CDR1 VINAFY and CDR2 YDVSNSKD. Here the CDR3 reads CATWDRPGMSDWIKTF. For the CDR3, the DNA is TGTGCCACCTGGGACAGGCCCGGAATGAGTGATTGGATCAAGACGTTT.

In this sample, this clone turned up a few times. This chain connects TRGV4 to TRGJ1 or TRGJ2. The CDR3 is 13 amino acids. V lost 4 bases and J lost 12; bases outside the gene matches: 15. CDR1 is EGSTGY, CDR2 YDSYTSSV, per germline. The CDR3 here is CATWDGFIGGKLF. DNA of the CDR3: TGTGCCACCTGGGACGGGTTCATAGGAGGGAAACTCTTT.

This rearrangement joins TRGV8 to TRGJP2. CDR1 VENAVY and CDR2 YDSYNSRV come from the germline V gene. This CDR3 is built from 15 residues. Trimming cost V 2 bases and J 0 bases; bases outside gene matches: 3. The CDR3 here is CATWDTNSSDWIKTF. The CDR3 bases are TGTGCCACCTGGGATACAAATAGTAGTGATTGGATCAAGACGTTT.

This clone came up once. The V gene is TRGV10, the J gene TRGJ1 or TRGJ2. TRGV10 is reported as an ORF; its role is uncertain. The CDR3 is 14 amino acids. The V gene end was trimmed by 12 bases and the J gene end by 0 bases; junction bases not matched to a gene: 12. The CDR3 coding sequence is TGTGCTGCTTGGGACCGAAAGAATTATTATAAGAAACTCTTT. It yields the protein CAAWDRKNYYKKLF.

The chain is built from TRGV2 and TRGJP1. With V trimmed by 2 bases and J by 0 bases, 9 bases remained unmatched. The germline gives CDR1 EGSNGY, CDR2 YDSYNSKV. CDR3 length equals 17 residues. CDR3 sequence (DNA): TGTGCCACCTGGGACGCGGACCCTTATACCACTGGTTGGTTCAAGATATTT. It translates to CATWDADPYTTGWFKIF.

Note on this clone: A much larger clone lies one base from this, so it may be a read error. The V gene is TRGV3, the J gene TRGJ1 or TRGJ2. In germline, CDR1 is VTNTFY, CDR2 YDVSTARD (reference sequence). The ends lost 4 bases at V and 0 bases at J; junction bases unmatched: 3. The CDR3 loop spans 13 amino acids. The CDR3 is CATWEGNYYKKLF. CDR3 DNA sequence: TGTGCCACCTGGGAGGGGAATTATTATAAGAAACTCTTT.

In the case of this clone: The sample contains more than one DNA sequence encoding this CDR3. This chain connects TRGV4 to TRGJ1 or TRGJ2. Germline CDR1 and CDR2: EGSTGY and YDSYTSSV. The CDR3 length is 14 residues. V lost 1 base to trimming and J lost 0 bases; unmatched junction nucleotides: 3. CDR3 region: CATWDGENYYKKLF. CDR3 bases: TGTGCCACCTGGGATGGTGAGAATTATTATAAGAAACTCTTT.

Note on this clone: Other DNA variants within this sample encode the same CDR3. The V call is TRGV8, the J call TRGJ1 or TRGJ2. Germline lookup yields CDR1 VENAVY and CDR2 YDSYNSRV. J was trimmed by 3 bases and V by 0 bases; bases with no gene match: 5. This CDR3 contains 14 residues. The CDR3 DNA is TGTGCCACCTGGGATAGGGGGGGTTATTATAAGAAACTCTTT. Translating gives CATWDRGGYYKKLF.

The gene calls are TRGV2 and TRGJ1 or TRGJ2. Germline V gene sequence: CDR1 EGSNGY, CDR2 YDSYNSKV. Trimming removed 0 bases from V and 6 bases from J; junction bases left unmatched: 8. The CDR3 spans 14 residues. CDR3 loop: CATWDGQGSYKKLF. CDR3 sequence (DNA): TGTGCCACCTGGGACGGGCAAGGAAGTTATAAGAAACTCTTT.

This clone was counted only a few times. This specimen includes other DNA sequences encoding the same CDR3. The rearrangement joins TRGV4 to TRGJ1 or TRGJ2. Losses at the gene ends were 1 base for V and 3 bases for J; bases not matched to a gene: 3. This CDR3 comprises 13 residues. Per the germline V gene, CDR1 is EGSTGY and CDR2 is YDSYTSSV. CDR3 coding DNA: TGTGCCACCTGGGATGGACCTTATTATAAGAAACTCTTT. Its protein product is CATWDGPYYKKLF.